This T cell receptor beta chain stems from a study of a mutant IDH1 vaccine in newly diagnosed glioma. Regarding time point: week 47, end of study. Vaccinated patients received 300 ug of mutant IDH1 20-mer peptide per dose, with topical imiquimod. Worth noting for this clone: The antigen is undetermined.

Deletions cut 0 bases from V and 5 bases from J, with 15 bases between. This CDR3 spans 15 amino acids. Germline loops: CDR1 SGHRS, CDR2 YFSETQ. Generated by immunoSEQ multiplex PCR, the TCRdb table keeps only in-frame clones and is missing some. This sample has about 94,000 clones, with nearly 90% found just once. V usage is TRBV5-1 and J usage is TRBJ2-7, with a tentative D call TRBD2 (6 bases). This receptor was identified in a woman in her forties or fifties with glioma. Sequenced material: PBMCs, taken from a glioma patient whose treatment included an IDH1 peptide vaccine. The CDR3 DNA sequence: TGCGCCAGCAGCTTGGGACCGGGAGAAACCCACGAGCAGTACTTC. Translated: CASSLGPGETHEQYF.